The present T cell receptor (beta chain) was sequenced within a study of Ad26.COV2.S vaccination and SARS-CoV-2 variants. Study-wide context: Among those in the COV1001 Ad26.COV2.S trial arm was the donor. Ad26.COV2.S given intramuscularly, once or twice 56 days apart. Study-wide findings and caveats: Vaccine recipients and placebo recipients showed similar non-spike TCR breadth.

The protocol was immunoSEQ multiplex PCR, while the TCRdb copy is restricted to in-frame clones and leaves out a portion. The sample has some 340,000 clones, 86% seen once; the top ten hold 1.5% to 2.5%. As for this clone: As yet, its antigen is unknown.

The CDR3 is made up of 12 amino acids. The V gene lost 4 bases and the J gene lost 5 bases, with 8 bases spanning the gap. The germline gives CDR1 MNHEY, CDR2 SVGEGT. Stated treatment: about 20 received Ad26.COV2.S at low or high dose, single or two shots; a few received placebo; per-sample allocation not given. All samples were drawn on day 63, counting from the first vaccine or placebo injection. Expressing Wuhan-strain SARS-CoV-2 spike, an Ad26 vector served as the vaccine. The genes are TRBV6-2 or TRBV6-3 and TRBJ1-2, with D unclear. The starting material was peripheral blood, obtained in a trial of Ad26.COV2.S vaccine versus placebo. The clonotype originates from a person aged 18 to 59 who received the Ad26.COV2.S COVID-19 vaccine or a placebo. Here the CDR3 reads CASSSVLYGYTF. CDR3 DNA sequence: TGTGCCAGCAGTTCGGTATTATATGGCTACACCTTC.